This T cell receptor beta chain was observed in a study of blood T cells in healthy people across ages. Then a second PCR, running roughly 7 to 11 cycles, was carried out with a sample-barcoded 5' primer and a J-beta primer mix. TCRdb re-called the 5' RACE reads through MiXCR, storing one row per CDR3 protein. This sample has approximately 1.5 million distinct CDR3 sequences; about 35% occur once, and the top ten carry around 10%. Germline V gene data show CDR1 as MNHEY and CDR2 as SMNVEV (reference sequence). CDR3 size: 17 residues. This clonotype was detected a few times. This TCR was recovered from a woman in her twenties or thirties in good health. The chain couples TRBV27 to TRBJ2-4, with 9 bases aligning to TRBD1. The J call is doubtful: the DNA matches TRBJ2-7 better. The sequenced sample consisted of blood. Here the CDR3 reads CASSLLLSGTGLYEQYF. Here the CDR3 DNA reads TGTGCCAGCAGTTTATTACTCTCCGGGACAGGGTTGTACGAGCAGTACTTC.